Listed below are T cell receptor beta chains from one sample, sequenced in a study of T-cell reconstitution after alpha-beta-depleted transplantation in children. In TCRdb, the PCR reads were re-called with MiXCR into one record per CDR3 protein. The sample has 540,000 or so distinct CDR3 sequences, about 23% seen once. Specimen: PBMCs, mostly from graft donor cells, collected 360 days after TCRalphabeta/CD19-depleted stem cell transplant. The receptors shown here come from a boy under two years old who had a stem cell transplant for acute myeloid leukemia, so the T cells may come from the graft donor. Each CDR3 is given with its conserved first and last residue. A D gene is named only where the DNA matches it firmly. The listing skips clone size in some rows; elsewhere it reads once, few, many or a size class.

V,D,J,size,DNA,CDR3
TRBV19,NA,TRBJ1-5,few,TGTGCCAGTACTCTTCACGAGGGCAGGGCGAATCAGCCCCAGCATTTT,CASTLHEGRANQPQHF
TRBV2,NA,TRBJ1-1,many,TGTGCCAGCTACCTCACGACCCCTTCAGGGCCAGCTTTCTTT,CASYLTTPSGPAFF
TRBV10-2,NA,TRBJ2-5,NA,TGCGCCAGCAGATGGAGGGCGTCTGAGGGCGAGACCCAGTACTTC,CASRWRASEGETQYF
TRBV7-2,NA,TRBJ2-1,many,TGTGCCAGCAGCTTTAGGAAGCAGAGCTCCTACAATGAGCAGTTCTTC,CASSFRKQSSYNEQFF
TRBV25-1,TRBD1,TRBJ1-6,NA,TGTGCCAGCAGTGAAGTAGCAGACAGGGTCCTCCGCTTT,CASSEVADRVLRF
TRBV5-6,TRBD1,TRBJ2-1,NA,TGTGCCAGCAGCACGAGGACAGGGAGGATTGAGCAGTTCTTC,CASSTRTGRIEQFF
TRBV20-1,NA,TRBJ2-5,once,TGCAGTGCTAGAAAGGACGGTGAAAGGGCCCAGTACTTC,CSARKDGERAQYF
TRBV20-1,NA,TRBJ2-5,few,TGCAGTGCTAGGTCAGGGTCTGAAGAGACCCAGTACTTC,CSARSGSEETQYF
TRBV12-3/TRBV12-4,NA,TRBJ2-5,many,TGTGCCAGCAGTTTCAGTGGGGGGCCCCAAGAGACCCAGTACTTC,CASSFSGGPQETQYF
TRBV5-1,TRBD1,TRBJ1-1,few,TGCGCCAGCAGCGCAACTAGCCGGGACAGCTTGGGGACTGAAGCTTTCTTT,CASSATSRDSLGTEAFF
TRBV29-1,TRBD1,TRBJ1-2,many,TGCAGCACGGAGGACAGGACGAACTATGGCTACACCTTC,CSTEDRTNYGYTF
TRBV30,NA,TRBJ2-1,few,TGTGCCTGGAGTGTAGTGCCGCAGGGGAAGTTCTTC,CAWSVVPQGKFF
TRBV3-1,NA,TRBJ1-6,few,TGTGCCAGCAGCCCCAAGGGCAGCACGGGAGGGATCGCCCTCCACTTT,CASSPKGSTGGIALHF
TRBV18,NA,TRBJ2-3,few,TGTGCCAGCTCACCGGCGGGGCCCCCAGATACGCAGTATTTT,CASSPAGPPDTQYF
TRBV20-1,TRBD2,TRBJ2-4,few,TGCAGTGCTAGCCGGACGGGACTAGCGGGGGGCTTAGCCAAAAACATTCAGTACTTC,CSASRTGLAGGLAKNIQYF
TRBV4-3,TRBD2,TRBJ2-3,NA,TGCGCCAGCAGCCAAGATATGACTAGCGGGGGTAATGCAGATACGCAGTATTTT,CASSQDMTSGGNADTQYF
TRBV5-1,NA,TRBJ1-4,NA,TGCGCCAGCAGCCGGGACGGTGCTTCTAATGAAAAACTGTTTTTT,CASSRDGASNEKLFF
TRBV30,TRBD2,TRBJ2-6,NA,TGTGCCTCGGACCCGGGAGGACTCGGTGGGGCCAACGTCCTGACTTTC,CASDPGGLGGANVLTF
TRBV7-2,NA,TRBJ2-3,NA,TGTGCCAGCAGCCCCAGGCGGGACACAGATACGCAGTATTTT,CASSPRRDTDTQYF
TRBV7-2,TRBD2,TRBJ2-7,few,TGTGCCAGCAGCTTAGTAATCGGGTCGGGGGGGCTCTACGAGCAGTACTTC,CASSLVIGSGGLYEQYF
TRBV6-1,NA,TRBJ2-6,many,TGTGCCAGCAGACCCCCGTTTTCGGGGGCAGGCAACGTCCTGACTTTC,CASRPPFSGAGNVLTF
TRBV29-1,NA,TRBJ1-1,NA,TGCAGCGTTAGTTGGTGGCTGAACATTGAAGCTTTCTTT,CSVSWWLNIEAFF
TRBV20-1,TRBD1,TRBJ1-4,NA,TGCAGTGCTAGAGACCTGGACAGGGCAGGTGAAAAACTGTTTTTT,CSARDLDRAGEKLFF
TRBV20-1,NA,TRBJ1-5,few,TGCAGTGCTACTGGCAGAGTAAGCAATCAGCCCCAGCATTTT,CSATGRVSNQPQHF
TRBV9,NA,TRBJ2-1,NA,TGTGCCAGCAGCTTCACCGGGGAGAGGGATGAGCAGTTCTTC,CASSFTGERDEQFF
TRBV5-1,TRBD1,TRBJ2-3,few,TGCGCCAGCAGCGGGACAGCTCCCGAGGCAGATACGCAGTATTTT,CASSGTAPEADTQYF
TRBV19,NA,TRBJ2-7,many,TGTGCCAGTAGAGCGACAGCCTCGAGCTCCTACGAGCAGTACTTC,CASRATASSSYEQYF
TRBV7-2,NA,TRBJ1-2,few,TGTGCCAGCAGCTTAGAACAGGGTCCGGGCGGCTACACCTTC,CASSLEQGPGGYTF
TRBV11-2,NA,TRBJ2-4,NA,TGTGCCAGCAGCTTAGGGAGGGTGGGGAACGCCAAAAACATTCAGTACTTC,CASSLGRVGNAKNIQYF
TRBV6-4,NA,TRBJ1-3,many,TGTGCCAGCAGTCGTCACAGGGTCTCTGGAAACACCATATATTTT,CASSRHRVSGNTIYF
TRBV24-1,TRBD1,TRBJ2-5,once,TGTGCCACCAGTGACCGACAGGGTCACCAAGAGACCCAGTACTTC,CATSDRQGHQETQYF
TRBV6-5,NA,TRBJ2-5,few,TGTGCCAGCAGTTACCTAGGGGGCCAAGAGACCCAGTACTTC,CASSYLGGQETQYF
TRBV4-1,TRBD2,TRBJ2-3,many,TGCGCCAGCAGCCAACGACTAGCGGGGGGGTCAGATACGCAGTATTTT,CASSQRLAGGSDTQYF
TRBV15,TRBD1,TRBJ2-7,many,TGTGCCACCAGCAGAGATCTCGTCGGACAGGGACCCTACGAGCAGTACTTC,CATSRDLVGQGPYEQYF
TRBV5-6,NA,TRBJ2-7,many,TGTGCCAGCAGCTTCGGCCGGGGTTCCTACGAGCAGTACTTC,CASSFGRGSYEQYF
TRBV25-1,NA,TRBJ2-6,NA,TGTGCCAGCGGGCCGCCTGGGGCCAACGTCCTGACTTTC,CASGPPGANVLTF
TRBV6-1,NA,TRBJ2-1,many,TGTGCCAGCGGCTTGGGGGCGGGCAATGAGCAGTTCTTC,CASGLGAGNEQFF
TRBV10-3,NA,TRBJ1-5,NA,TGTGCCACCGGAGGACAAAGCAATCAGCCCCAGCATTTT,CATGGQSNQPQHF
TRBV6-6,NA,TRBJ2-7,few,TGTGCCAGCAGTCGACCCAGGGGTCCCGAGCAGTACTTC,CASSRPRGPEQYF
TRBV12-3/TRBV12-4,NA,TRBJ2-7,NA,TGTGCCAGCAGTTCCCGTGAGGACACGTTCTACGAGCAGTACTTC,CASSSREDTFYEQYF
TRBV7-2,NA,TRBJ1-2,NA,TGTGCCAGCAGTCCAACCAGGATAGGCTATGGCTACACCTTC,CASSPTRIGYGYTF
TRBV12-3/TRBV12-4,TRBD2,TRBJ2-5,NA,TGTGCCAGCAGTGGACTAGGCGTCCGAGTAAAAGAGACCCAGTACTTC,CASSGLGVRVKETQYF
TRBV7-2,NA,TRBJ2-1,few,TGTGCCAGCAGCTTCACTAGTTCGGGGGCTAGCGATGAGCAGTTCTTC,CASSFTSSGASDEQFF
TRBV20-1,NA,TRBJ2-1,few,TGCAGTGCTAGAGATGAGGTGGGAGCTCACAATGAGCAGTTCTTC,CSARDEVGAHNEQFF
TRBV12-3/TRBV12-4,TRBD1,TRBJ1-2,many,TGTGCCAGCAGTTTAAGGGACAGGGGTCTTTCGAATGGCTACACCTTC,CASSLRDRGLSNGYTF